These 8 T cell receptor beta chains came from one sample sequenced in a study of OX40 agonist ivuxolimab in advanced cancers. Clones were read by immunoSEQ multiplex PCR, and TCRdb kept only the in-frame ones, dropping some. The sample contains 14,000 or so clones, roughly 77% of which appear only once. Sequencing was performed on CD4+ or CD8+ T cells sorted from blood, taken in a trial of the OX40 agonist ivuxolimab. The receptors were gathered from an adult with an advanced solid tumor such as melanoma, head and neck, liver or kidney cancer.

The chain uses TRBV5-1 and TRBJ2-3; possibly TRBD1 or TRBD2 for D (6 bases each). The CDR3 has 16 residues. Germline values: CDR1 SGHRS, CDR2 YFSETQ. Trimming removed 0 bases from V and 5 bases from J, with 16 bases in between. CDR3 in amino acids: CASSLVQGRGEDTQYF. In DNA, the CDR3 is TGCGCCAGCAGCTTGGTGCAGGGGCGCGGGGAAGATACGCAGTATTTT.

This chain uses TRBV30 with TRBJ1-5, with D uncertain. The V gene lost 2 bases and the J gene lost 7 bases, with 12 bases spanning the gap. The CDR3 extends over 13 amino acids. The germline gives CDR1 GTSNPN, CDR2 SVGIG (reference sequence). CDR3 sequence reads: CAWSQPEEQPQHF. The CDR3 DNA is TGTGCCTGGAGTCAACCGGAGGAGCAGCCCCAGCATTTT. Filled out from reference TRBV30 and TRBJ1-5, the complete variable domain reads SQTIHQWPATLVQPVGSPLSLECTVEGTSNPNLYWYRQAAGRGLQLLFYSVGIGQISSEVPQNLSASRPQDRQFILSSKKLLLSDSGFYLCAWSQPEEQPQHFGDGTRLSIL.

The chain has TRBV11-3 and TRBJ2-1; either TRBD1 or TRBD2 may fit D (6 bases each). Germline V gene lookup returns CDR1 SGHNT and CDR2 YENEEA. This CDR3 contains 20 residues. V lost 4 bases and J 3 bases, leaving 28 bases between the germline ends. The CDR3 loop is CASSSRDSRGEPTSYNEQFF. Here the CDR3 DNA reads TGTGCCAGCAGCTCTAGAGATTCAAGGGGGGAACCCACCAGCTACAATGAGCAGTTCTTC.

V is TRBV19 and J is TRBJ1-4, with 11 bases identical to TRBD1. The length of the CDR3 is 16 residues. After removal of 3 bases from V and 4 bases from J, the junction contained 4 bases not matched to a gene. The germline CDR1 and CDR2 sequences are LNHDA and SQIVND (reference sequence). The DNA for the CDR3 is TGTGCCAGTAGTATTCGGACAGGGGGCCATAATGAAAAACTGTTTTTT. As protein: CASSIRTGGHNEKLFF.

The V and J genes are TRBV4-1 and TRBJ2-5; D is undetermined. This CDR3 is built from 12 residues. V lost 7 bases to trimming and J lost 9 bases, with 15 bases between them. Germline CDR1 reads MGHRA; CDR2 reads YSYEKL. The CDR3 sequence: CASTNAESAQYF. The CDR3 DNA reads TGCGCCAGCACCAACGCGGAGTCGGCCCAGTACTTC.

In its sample, this clone is medium-sized. V gene TRBV4-2 combines with J gene TRBJ1-5, with D unclear. The CDR3 has 14 amino acids. Deletions cut 5 bases from V and 4 bases from J, with 12 bases between. Germline CDR1 is LGHNA and CDR2 is YNFKEQ. CDR3 amino acids: CASSEGVGNQPQHF. The CDR3 DNA reads TGTGCCAGCAGCGAGGGTGTGGGAAATCAGCCCCAGCATTTT.

The chain couples TRBV11-2 to TRBJ2-5; D might be TRBD2 (6 bases). From germline, CDR1 is SGHAT and CDR2 FQNNGV. The V and J ends lost 5 bases and 4 bases respectively, with 17 bases between them. CDR3 length: 15 residues. The CDR3 DNA sequence: TGTGCCAGCAGCGTTGCCGGGCCCGGGGGAGAGACCCAGTACTTC. Translating it yields CASSVAGPGGETQYF.

By sample fraction, this clone is medium-sized. V gene TRBV7-8 combines with J gene TRBJ1-2; D gene uncertain. The CDR3 extends over 13 amino acids. The germline V and J ends were trimmed by 2 bases and 6 bases, with 10 bases remaining between them. Germline V gene lookup returns CDR1 SGHVS and CDR2 FQNEAQ. The CDR3 here is CASSLSLHDGYTF. CDR3 DNA: TGTGCCAGCAGCTTAAGTCTACACGATGGCTACACCTTC. Full variable domain (remainder filled in from reference TRBV7-8 and TRBJ1-2): GAGVSQSPRYKVAKRGQDVALRCDPISGHVSLFWYQQALGQGPEFLTYFQNEAQLDKSGLPSDRFFAERPEGSVSTLKIQRTQQEDSAVYLCASSLSLHDGYTFGSGTRLTVV.